Listed below are T cell receptor beta chains from one sample, sequenced in a study of cytomegalovirus exposure and HLA in healthy donors. The protocol was immunoSEQ multiplex PCR, while the TCRdb copy is restricted to in-frame clones and leaves out a portion. The table lists about 170,000 clones, under 75% of them singletons, with roughly 7.1% in the top ten. Specimen: PBMCs. The receptors derive from a man aged 35-49 years in good health and CMV-seropositive. CDR3s include the opening cysteine and the closing phenylalanine or tryptophan. The order of the fields is V gene, D gene, clone size, J gene, CDR3 protein, CDR3 DNA. The D gene is left open where the match is weak. Clone size is stated in some rows and not others, as once, few, many or a class when expanded.

TRBV6-6	TRBD1	-	TRBJ2-5	CASTAPGQGVSETQYF	TGTGCCAGCACCGCCCCGGGACAGGGGGTCTCGGAGACCCAGTACTTC
TRBV10-3	TRBD1	-	TRBJ1-4	CAISVDRAGEKLFF	TGTGCCATCAGCGTTGACAGGGCAGGTGAAAAACTGTTTTTT
TRBV28	-	-	TRBJ1-1	CASSLGTEAFF	TGTGCCAGCAGTCTCGGCACTGAAGCTTTCTTT
TRBV29-1	TRBD1	-	TRBJ2-1	CSVEAPTGGNYNEQFF	TGCAGCGTTGAAGCTCCGACAGGGGGCAACTACAATGAGCAGTTCTTC
TRBV11-2	TRBD1	-	TRBJ1-6	CASSLGTGFNSPLHF	TGTGCCAGCAGCTTAGGGACAGGTTTTAATTCACCCCTCCACTTT
TRBV5-1	-	-	TRBJ1-3	CASSALSSGNTIYF	TGCGCCAGCAGCGCCCTGAGCTCTGGAAACACCATATATTTT
TRBV7-9	-	-	TRBJ2-7	CASSSQGTYEQYF	TGTGCCAGCAGCTCACAGGGTACCTACGAGCAGTACTTC
TRBV30	TRBD1	-	TRBJ1-2	CAWSVLGTGGYTF	TGTGCCTGGAGTGTACTGGGGACAGGTGGCTACACCTTC
TRBV27	TRBD1	-	TRBJ1-1	CASSQLTGAEAFF	TGTGCCAGCAGTCAACTGACAGGGGCTGAAGCTTTCTTT
TRBV21-1	-	once	TRBJ1-4	CASNPGGATNEKLFF	TGTGCCAGCAACCCGGGGGGAGCAACTAATGAAAAACTGTTTTTT